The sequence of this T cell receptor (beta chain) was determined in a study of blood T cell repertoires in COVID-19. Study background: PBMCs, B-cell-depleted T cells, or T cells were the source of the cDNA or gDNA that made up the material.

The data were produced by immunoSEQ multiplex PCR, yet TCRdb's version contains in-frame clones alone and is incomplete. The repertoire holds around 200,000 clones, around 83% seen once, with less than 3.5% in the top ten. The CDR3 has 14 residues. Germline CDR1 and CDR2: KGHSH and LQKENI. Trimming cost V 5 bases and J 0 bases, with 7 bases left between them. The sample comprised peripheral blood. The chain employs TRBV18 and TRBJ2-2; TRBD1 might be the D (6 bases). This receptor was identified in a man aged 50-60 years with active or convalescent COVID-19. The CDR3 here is CASSKGANTGELFF. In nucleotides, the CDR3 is TGTGCCAGCTCAAAGGGGGCGAACACCGGGGAGCTGTTTTTT.